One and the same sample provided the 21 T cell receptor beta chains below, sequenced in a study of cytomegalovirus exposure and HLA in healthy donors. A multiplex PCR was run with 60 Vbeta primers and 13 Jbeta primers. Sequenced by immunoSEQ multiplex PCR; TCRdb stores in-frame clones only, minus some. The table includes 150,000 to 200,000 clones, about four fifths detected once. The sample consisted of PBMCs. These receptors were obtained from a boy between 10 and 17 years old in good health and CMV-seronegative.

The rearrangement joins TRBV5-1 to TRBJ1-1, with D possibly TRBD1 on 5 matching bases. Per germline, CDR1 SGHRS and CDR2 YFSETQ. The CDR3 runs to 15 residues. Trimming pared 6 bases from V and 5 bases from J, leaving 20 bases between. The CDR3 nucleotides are TGCGCCAGCAATAGCCTCACTGGGGCTGGGACTGAAGCTTTCTTT. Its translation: CASNSLTGAGTEAFF.

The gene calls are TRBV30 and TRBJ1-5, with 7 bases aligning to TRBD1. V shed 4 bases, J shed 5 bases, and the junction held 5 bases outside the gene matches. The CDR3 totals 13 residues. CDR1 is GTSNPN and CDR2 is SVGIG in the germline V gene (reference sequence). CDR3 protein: CAWTGQSHQPQHF. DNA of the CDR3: TGTGCCTGGACGGGACAGAGCCATCAGCCCCAGCATTTT.

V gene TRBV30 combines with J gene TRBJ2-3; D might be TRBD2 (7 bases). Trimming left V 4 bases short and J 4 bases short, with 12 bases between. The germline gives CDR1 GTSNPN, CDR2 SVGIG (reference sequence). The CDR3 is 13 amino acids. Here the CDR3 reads CAWTRGAADTQYF. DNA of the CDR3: TGTGCCTGGACCCGGGGGGCGGCAGATACGCAGTATTTT.

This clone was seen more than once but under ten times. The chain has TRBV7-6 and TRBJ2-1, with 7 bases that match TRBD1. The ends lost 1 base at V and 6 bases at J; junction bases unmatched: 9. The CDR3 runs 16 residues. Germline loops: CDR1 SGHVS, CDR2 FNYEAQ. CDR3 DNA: TGTGCCAGCAGCTTAGAAGCCGTAGGGGGCTCCAATGAGCAGTTCTTC. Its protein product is CASSLEAVGGSNEQFF.

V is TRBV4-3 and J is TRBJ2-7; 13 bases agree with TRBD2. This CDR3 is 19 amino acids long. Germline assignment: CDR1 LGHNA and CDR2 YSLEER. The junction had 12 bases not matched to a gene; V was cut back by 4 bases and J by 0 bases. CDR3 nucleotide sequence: TGCGCCAGCAGCCGCAACCTACTAGCGGGGGGGGCCCACTCCTACGAGCAGTACTTC. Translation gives CASSRNLLAGGAHSYEQYF.

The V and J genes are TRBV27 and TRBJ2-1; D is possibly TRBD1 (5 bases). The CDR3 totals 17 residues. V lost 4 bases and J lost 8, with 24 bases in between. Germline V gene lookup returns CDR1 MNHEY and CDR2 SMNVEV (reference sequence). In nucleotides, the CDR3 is TGTGCCAGCAGTTCCACAGGTACTTCTACCCTTCGGTATGAGCAGTTCTTC. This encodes CASSSTGTSTLRYEQFF.

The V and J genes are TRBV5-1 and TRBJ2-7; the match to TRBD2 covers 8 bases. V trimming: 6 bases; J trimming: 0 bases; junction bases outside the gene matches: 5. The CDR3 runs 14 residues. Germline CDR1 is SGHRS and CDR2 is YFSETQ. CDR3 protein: CASTLAGSSYEQYF. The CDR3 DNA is TGCGCCAGCACCTTAGCGGGGAGCTCCTACGAGCAGTACTTC.

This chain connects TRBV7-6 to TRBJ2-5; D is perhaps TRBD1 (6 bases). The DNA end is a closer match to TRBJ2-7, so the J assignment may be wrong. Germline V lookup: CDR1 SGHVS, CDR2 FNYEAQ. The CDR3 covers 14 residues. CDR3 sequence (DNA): TGTGCCAGCAGCCACTTCACAGGGACCCACGAGCAGTACTTC. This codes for CASSHFTGTHEQYF.

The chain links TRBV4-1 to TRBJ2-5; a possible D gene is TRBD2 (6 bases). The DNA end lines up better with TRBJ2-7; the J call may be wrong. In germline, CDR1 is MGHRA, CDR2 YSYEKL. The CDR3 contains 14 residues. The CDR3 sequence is CASSSGTVKYEQYF. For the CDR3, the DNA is TGCGCCAGCAGTTCAGGGACTGTGAAATACGAGCAGTACTTC.

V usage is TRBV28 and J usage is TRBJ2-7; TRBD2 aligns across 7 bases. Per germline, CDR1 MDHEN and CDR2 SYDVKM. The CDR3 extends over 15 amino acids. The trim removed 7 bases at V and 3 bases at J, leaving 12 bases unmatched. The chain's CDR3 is CASIAPSGAGYEQYF. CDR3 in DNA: TGTGCCAGCATCGCCCCTAGCGGCGCTGGCTACGAGCAGTACTTC.

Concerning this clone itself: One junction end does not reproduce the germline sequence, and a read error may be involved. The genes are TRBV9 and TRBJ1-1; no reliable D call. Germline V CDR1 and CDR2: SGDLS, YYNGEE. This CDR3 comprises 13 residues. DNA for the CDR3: TGTGCCAGCAGTGTGGAGGTGAACACTGAGGCTTTCTTT. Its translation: CASSVEVNTEAFF.

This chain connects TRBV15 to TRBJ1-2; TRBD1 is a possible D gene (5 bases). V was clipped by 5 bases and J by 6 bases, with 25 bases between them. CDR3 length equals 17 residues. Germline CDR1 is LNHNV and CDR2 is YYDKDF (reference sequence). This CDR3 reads CATSPGGTGSAGHGYTF. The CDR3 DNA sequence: TGTGCCACCAGCCCGGGGGGTACCGGGTCCGCCGGTCATGGCTACACCTTC.

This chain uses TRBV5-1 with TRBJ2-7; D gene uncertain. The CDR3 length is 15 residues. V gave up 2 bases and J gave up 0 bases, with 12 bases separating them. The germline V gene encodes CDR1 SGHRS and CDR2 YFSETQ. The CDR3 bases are TGCGCCAGCAGCTTCAATCCGGAGAACTCCTACGAGCAGTACTTC. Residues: CASSFNPENSYEQYF.

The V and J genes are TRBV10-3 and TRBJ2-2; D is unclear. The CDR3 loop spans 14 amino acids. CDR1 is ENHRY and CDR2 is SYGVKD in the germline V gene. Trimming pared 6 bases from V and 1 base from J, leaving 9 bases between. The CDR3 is CAISSTLNTGELFF. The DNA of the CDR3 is TGTGCCATCAGCTCAACTCTGAACACCGGGGAGCTGTTTTTT.

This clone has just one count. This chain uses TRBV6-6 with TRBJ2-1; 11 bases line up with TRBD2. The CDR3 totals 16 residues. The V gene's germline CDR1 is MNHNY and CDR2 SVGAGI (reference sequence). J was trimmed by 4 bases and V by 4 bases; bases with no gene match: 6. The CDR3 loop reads CASSSPLAGVYNEQFF. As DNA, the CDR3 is TGTGCCAGCAGTTCCCCACTAGCGGGGGTGTACAATGAGCAGTTCTTC.

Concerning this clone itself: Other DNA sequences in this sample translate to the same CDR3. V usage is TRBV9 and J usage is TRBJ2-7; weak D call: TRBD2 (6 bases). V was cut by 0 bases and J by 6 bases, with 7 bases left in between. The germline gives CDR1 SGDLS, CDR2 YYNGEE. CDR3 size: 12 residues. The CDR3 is CASSVVGGEQYF. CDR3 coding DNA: TGTGCCAGCAGCGTAGTCGGGGGCGAGCAGTACTTC.

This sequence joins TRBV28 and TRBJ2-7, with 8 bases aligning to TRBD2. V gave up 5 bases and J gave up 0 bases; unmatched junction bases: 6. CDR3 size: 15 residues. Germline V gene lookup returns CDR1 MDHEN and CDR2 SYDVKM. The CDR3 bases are TGTGCCAGCAGTCCCATTAGCGGGAACTCCTACGAGCAGTACTTC. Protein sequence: CASSPISGNSYEQYF.

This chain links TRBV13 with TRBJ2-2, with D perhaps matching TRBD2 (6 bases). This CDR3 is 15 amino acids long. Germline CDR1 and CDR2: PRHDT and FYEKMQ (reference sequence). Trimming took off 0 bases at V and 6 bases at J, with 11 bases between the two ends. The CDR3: CASSLGLASAGELFF. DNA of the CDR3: TGTGCCAGCAGCTTAGGACTAGCATCCGCCGGGGAGCTGTTTTTT. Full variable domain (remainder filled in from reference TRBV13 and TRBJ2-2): AAGVIQSPRHLIKEKRETATLKCYPIPRHDTVYWYQQGPGQDPQFLISFYEKMQSDKGSIPDRFSAQQFSDYHSELNMSSLELGDSALYFCASSLGLASAGELFFGEGSRLTVL.

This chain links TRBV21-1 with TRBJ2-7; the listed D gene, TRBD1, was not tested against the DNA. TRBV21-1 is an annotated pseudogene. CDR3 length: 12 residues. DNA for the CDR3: TGTGCCAGCAAGCAGGGTACCTACGAGCAGTACTTC. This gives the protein CASKQGTYEQYF.

The CDR3 bases are TGTGCCAGCAGCGTAGATCCCGGCTGGGAGGCTTTCTTT. Amino acid sequence: CASSVDPGWEAFF. V usage is TRBV9 and J usage is TRBJ1-1, with D hard to call. The CDR3 consists of 13 residues. The germline gives CDR1 SGDLS, CDR2 YYNGEE. With 0 bases removed from V and 11 bases from J, the gap between germline ends came to 14 bases.

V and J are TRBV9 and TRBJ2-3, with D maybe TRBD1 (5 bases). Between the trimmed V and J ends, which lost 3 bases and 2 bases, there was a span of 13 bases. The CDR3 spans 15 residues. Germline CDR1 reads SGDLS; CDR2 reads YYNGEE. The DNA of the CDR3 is TGTGCCAGCAGCGCCCTTGGACATCCCACAGATACGCAGTATTTT. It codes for CASSALGHPTDTQYF.